This is a list of T cell receptor beta chains from one sample in a study of T cell responses to AZD1222 COVID-19 vaccine. TCRdb's table, derived via immunoSEQ multiplex PCR, lists solely in-frame clones and lacks some. The sample lists 140,000 or so clones, around 91% occurring once. The sequencing used peripheral blood, collected on day 0 of AZD1222 vaccination. These receptors all come from an adult in good health. Both conserved end residues are part of each CDR3. Fields, in order: clone size, D gene, J gene, V gene, CDR3 protein, CDR3 DNA. D genes are given only for firm matches. Expanded clones get a size class; other rows say once, few or many, or leave the size out.

clone_size: once; d_call: NA; j_call: TRBJ2-2; v_call: TRBV5-6; cdr3_aa: CASSLSLNTGELFF; cdr3_nt: TGTGCCAGCAGCTTGAGTCTAAACACCGGGGAGCTGTTTTTT
clone_size: NA; d_call: NA; j_call: TRBJ2-2; v_call: TRBV28; cdr3_aa: CASGLRDTGELFF; cdr3_nt: TGTGCCAGCGGCCTCCGGGACACCGGGGAGCTGTTTTTT
clone_size: NA; d_call: NA; j_call: TRBJ2-7; v_call: TRBV18; cdr3_aa: CASSPSRSSYEQYF; cdr3_nt: TGTGCCAGCTCACCGTCAAGGAGCTCCTACGAGCAGTACTTC
clone_size: NA; d_call: NA; j_call: TRBJ1-6; v_call: TRBV6-1; cdr3_aa: CASSEAGQRLGSPLHF; cdr3_nt: TGTGCCAGCAGTGAAGCAGGACAGCGTTTGGGGTCACCCCTCCACTTT
clone_size: NA; d_call: NA; j_call: TRBJ2-3; v_call: TRBV28; cdr3_aa: CASHSRGPLPHF; cdr3_nt: TGTGCCAGCCACTCTAGGGGCCCCCTTCCCCATTTT
clone_size: NA; d_call: NA; j_call: TRBJ2-2; v_call: TRBV7-9; cdr3_aa: CASSLRRTRKSLNTGELFF; cdr3_nt: TGTGCCAGCAGCTTGAGGCGAACTAGGAAGTCATTGAACACCGGGGAGCTGTTTTTT
clone_size: NA; d_call: NA; j_call: TRBJ2-1; v_call: TRBV24-1; cdr3_aa: CATSDPSDSNEQFF; cdr3_nt: TGTGCCACCAGTGATCCTTCCGACAGCAATGAGCAGTTCTTC
clone_size: NA; d_call: NA; j_call: TRBJ1-1; v_call: TRBV2; cdr3_aa: CASSDPIRGQRVQNTEAFF; cdr3_nt: TGTGCCAGCAGCGACCCAATCCGGGGCCAAAGAGTACAAAACACTGAAGCTTTCTTT
clone_size: NA; d_call: NA; j_call: TRBJ2-3; v_call: TRBV4-2; cdr3_aa: CASSPRAVLTDTQYF; cdr3_nt: TGTGCCAGCAGCCCCCGGGCCGTACTCACAGATACGCAGTATTTT
clone_size: NA; d_call: TRBD1; j_call: TRBJ1-3; v_call: TRBV3-1/TRBV3-2; cdr3_aa: CASSPGQAILGTIYF; cdr3_nt: TGTGCCAGCAGCCCGGGACAGGCTATCTTAGGCACCATATATTTT
clone_size: NA; d_call: NA; j_call: TRBJ1-2; v_call: TRBV20-1; cdr3_aa: CSAQEGRGYTF; cdr3_nt: TGCAGTGCCCAGGAGGGACGTGGCTACACCTTC
clone_size: NA; d_call: TRBD1; j_call: TRBJ1-4; v_call: TRBV7-2; cdr3_aa: CASSFVQAGGEKLFF; cdr3_nt: TGTGCCAGCAGCTTTGTACAGGCAGGGGGCGAAAAACTGTTTTTT
clone_size: NA; d_call: NA; j_call: TRBJ1-1; v_call: TRBV11-3; cdr3_aa: CASSTLTNTEAFF; cdr3_nt: TGTGCCAGCAGTACCTTAACCAACACTGAAGCTTTCTTT
clone_size: NA; d_call: NA; j_call: TRBJ1-1; v_call: TRBV2; cdr3_aa: CASRTTGNTEAFF; cdr3_nt: TGTGCCAGCAGGACGACAGGGAACACTGAAGCTTTCTTT
clone_size: NA; d_call: NA; j_call: TRBJ1-2; v_call: TRBV18; cdr3_aa: CASSPPRGGEGYTF; cdr3_nt: TGTGCCAGCTCACCCCCCAGGGGAGGTGAGGGCTACACCTTC
clone_size: NA; d_call: NA; j_call: TRBJ1-2; v_call: TRBV6-4; cdr3_aa: CASRGGNYGYTF; cdr3_nt: TGTGCCAGCAGGGGGGGCAACTATGGCTACACCTTC
clone_size: NA; d_call: NA; j_call: TRBJ1-1; v_call: TRBV28; cdr3_aa: CASSVPGVSMNTEAFF; cdr3_nt: TGTGCCAGCAGTGTCCCAGGGGTTAGTATGAACACTGAAGCTTTCTTT
clone_size: NA; d_call: TRBD2; j_call: TRBJ2-7; v_call: TRBV7-9; cdr3_aa: CASSLVAGTSGSYEQYF; cdr3_nt: TGTGCCAGCAGCCTCGTTGCCGGGACTAGCGGGAGCTACGAGCAGTACTTC
clone_size: NA; d_call: NA; j_call: TRBJ1-1; v_call: TRBV12-5; cdr3_aa: CASGLGGRTEAFF; cdr3_nt: TGTGCTAGTGGTTTGGGGGGGAGGACTGAAGCTTTCTTT
clone_size: NA; d_call: NA; j_call: TRBJ1-5; v_call: TRBV18; cdr3_aa: CASSPNGPTRGESNQPQHF; cdr3_nt: TGTGCCAGCTCACCGAATGGCCCGACCCGGGGGGAGAGCAATCAGCCCCAGCATTTT
clone_size: NA; d_call: NA; j_call: TRBJ1-2; v_call: TRBV29-1; cdr3_aa: CSVEGARYGYTF; cdr3_nt: TGCAGCGTTGAGGGGGCAAGGTATGGCTACACCTTC
clone_size: few; d_call: NA; j_call: TRBJ2-5; v_call: TRBV6-5; cdr3_aa: CASRGYQETQYF; cdr3_nt: TGTGCCAGCCGAGGGTACCAAGAGACCCAGTACTTC
clone_size: NA; d_call: NA; j_call: TRBJ2-7; v_call: TRBV10-1; cdr3_aa: CASSAGDLSSYEQYF; cdr3_nt: TGCGCCAGCAGTGCCGGGGACCTTAGCTCCTACGAGCAGTACTTC
clone_size: NA; d_call: TRBD1; j_call: TRBJ1-2; v_call: TRBV7-8; cdr3_aa: CASSLTTGGYDGYTF; cdr3_nt: TGTGCCAGCAGCCTGACGACAGGGGGCTACGATGGCTACACCTTC
clone_size: NA; d_call: NA; j_call: TRBJ1-2; v_call: TRBV7-9; cdr3_aa: CASSLARQVDGYTF; cdr3_nt: TGTGCCAGCAGCTTAGCGCGGCAGGTAGATGGCTACACCTTC
clone_size: NA; d_call: NA; j_call: TRBJ1-5; v_call: TRBV11-1; cdr3_aa: CASSQKGPHQPQHF; cdr3_nt: TGTGCCAGCAGCCAAAAGGGACCTCATCAGCCCCAGCATTTT
clone_size: NA; d_call: TRBD1; j_call: TRBJ1-4; v_call: TRBV7-9; cdr3_aa: CASSSTTGFNEKLFF; cdr3_nt: TGTGCCAGCAGCTCAACGACAGGGTTTAATGAAAAACTGTTTTTT
clone_size: NA; d_call: NA; j_call: TRBJ1-5; v_call: TRBV2; cdr3_aa: CASSEVVRVTNQPQHF; cdr3_nt: TGTGCCAGCAGTGAGGTGGTCAGGGTTACCAATCAGCCCCAGCATTTT
clone_size: NA; d_call: NA; j_call: TRBJ2-3; v_call: TRBV19; cdr3_aa: CASSRVTSYGDTQYF; cdr3_nt: TGTGCCAGTAGTAGGGTAACCTCTTATGGAGATACGCAGTATTTT
clone_size: few; d_call: TRBD1; j_call: TRBJ1-1; v_call: TRBV2; cdr3_aa: CASRTGGGPAFF; cdr3_nt: TGTGCCAGTAGGACAGGGGGTGGTCCAGCTTTCTTT
clone_size: NA; d_call: TRBD1; j_call: TRBJ1-1; v_call: TRBV5-4; cdr3_aa: CASSLGMGQTYTEAFF; cdr3_nt: TGTGCCAGCAGCTTGGGGATGGGACAGACCTACACTGAAGCTTTCTTT
clone_size: NA; d_call: NA; j_call: TRBJ1-6; v_call: TRBV25-1; cdr3_aa: CASSAGRSPLHF; cdr3_nt: TGTGCCAGCTCGGCGGGGAGGTCACCCCTCCACTTT
clone_size: NA; d_call: NA; j_call: TRBJ2-1; v_call: TRBV3-1/TRBV3-2; cdr3_aa: CASSRAGLGYNEQFF; cdr3_nt: TGTGCCAGCAGCCGGGCCGGACTCGGATACAATGAGCAGTTCTTC
clone_size: NA; d_call: NA; j_call: TRBJ2-2; v_call: TRBV19; cdr3_aa: CASPGAQGTGELFF; cdr3_nt: TGTGCCAGTCCTGGGGCCCAAGGGACCGGGGAGCTGTTTTTT
clone_size: once; d_call: TRBD2; j_call: TRBJ2-3; v_call: TRBV5-4; cdr3_aa: CASSLGLAADTQYF; cdr3_nt: TGTGCCAGCAGCCTGGGACTAGCGGCAGATACGCAGTATTTT
clone_size: NA; d_call: NA; j_call: TRBJ1-2; v_call: TRBV5-4; cdr3_aa: CASSPIPGNGYTF; cdr3_nt: TGTGCCAGCAGCCCGATTCCAGGAAATGGCTACACCTTC
clone_size: NA; d_call: TRBD1; j_call: TRBJ1-6; v_call: TRBV7-2; cdr3_aa: CASSSQGNSPLHF; cdr3_nt: TGTGCCAGCAGCTCACAGGGGAATTCACCCCTCCACTTT
clone_size: once; d_call: NA; j_call: TRBJ1-5; v_call: TRBV30; cdr3_aa: CAWNLGSNQPQHF; cdr3_nt: TGTGCCTGGAACCTGGGGAGCAATCAGCCCCAGCATTTT
clone_size: NA; d_call: TRBD1; j_call: TRBJ1-2; v_call: TRBV5-6; cdr3_aa: CASSSGQGNVYGYTF; cdr3_nt: TGTGCCAGCAGCTCAGGACAGGGGAATGTGTATGGCTACACCTTC
clone_size: NA; d_call: NA; j_call: TRBJ2-5; v_call: TRBV23-1; cdr3_aa: CASSQNRDGQETQYF; cdr3_nt: TGCGCCAGCAGTCAGAATCGGGACGGACAAGAGACCCAGTACTTC
clone_size: NA; d_call: NA; j_call: TRBJ2-7; v_call: TRBV19; cdr3_aa: CASSRGETYSEQYF; cdr3_nt: TGTGCCAGTAGTCGAGGCGAGACTTATTCCGAGCAGTACTTC
clone_size: NA; d_call: NA; j_call: TRBJ1-6; v_call: TRBV6-5; cdr3_aa: CASSYFATATGSPLHF; cdr3_nt: TGTGCCAGCAGTTACTTCGCGACAGCGACGGGTTCACCCCTCCACTTT
clone_size: NA; d_call: TRBD2; j_call: TRBJ2-3; v_call: TRBV4-2; cdr3_aa: CASSPLAGTSTDTQYF; cdr3_nt: TGTGCCAGCAGCCCGTTAGCGGGGACTAGCACAGATACGCAGTATTTT
clone_size: NA; d_call: NA; j_call: TRBJ2-2; v_call: TRBV14; cdr3_aa: CASSPRRAHTGELFF; cdr3_nt: TGTGCCAGCAGCCCCCGGAGGGCCCACACCGGGGAGCTGTTTTTT
clone_size: NA; d_call: NA; j_call: TRBJ2-4; v_call: TRBV7-8; cdr3_aa: CASSSYPGNIQYF; cdr3_nt: TGTGCCAGCAGTTCCTACCCGGGGAACATTCAGTACTTC
clone_size: NA; d_call: TRBD1; j_call: TRBJ1-1; v_call: TRBV7-9; cdr3_aa: CASSLQPGQGPHTEAFF; cdr3_nt: TGTGCCAGCAGCTTACAACCGGGACAGGGGCCGCACACTGAAGCTTTCTTT
clone_size: few; d_call: NA; j_call: TRBJ2-7; v_call: TRBV7-9; cdr3_aa: CASSLVAGPRTFYEQYF; cdr3_nt: TGTGCCAGCAGCTTAGTGGCGGGTCCGAGGACCTTCTACGAGCAGTACTTC
clone_size: NA; d_call: TRBD2; j_call: TRBJ2-2; v_call: TRBV5-1; cdr3_aa: CASSLEASGTSGNTGELFF; cdr3_nt: TGCGCCAGCAGCTTAGAAGCCTCCGGGACTAGCGGGAACACCGGGGAGCTGTTTTTT
clone_size: NA; d_call: NA; j_call: TRBJ2-5; v_call: TRBV10-3; cdr3_aa: CAISESSKDFYSLGFQETQYF; cdr3_nt: TGTGCCATCAGTGAGTCGTCAAAAGACTTTTACTCTTTGGGGTTCCAAGAGACCCAGTACTTC
clone_size: NA; d_call: NA; j_call: TRBJ2-7; v_call: TRBV5-8; cdr3_aa: CASSSDKFSYEQYF; cdr3_nt: TGTGCCAGCAGTTCCGACAAATTCTCCTACGAGCAGTACTTC
clone_size: NA; d_call: NA; j_call: TRBJ2-3; v_call: TRBV30; cdr3_aa: CACEVDTQYF; cdr3_nt: TGTGCCTGCGAAGTGGATACGCAGTATTTT
clone_size: NA; d_call: NA; j_call: TRBJ1-2; v_call: TRBV10-3; cdr3_aa: CAISDPGGDYGYTF; cdr3_nt: TGTGCCATCAGTGATCCGGGGGGGGACTATGGCTACACCTTC
clone_size: NA; d_call: NA; j_call: TRBJ1-5; v_call: TRBV10-2; cdr3_aa: CASSEQIGQPQHF; cdr3_nt: TGCGCCAGCAGTGAACAGATAGGCCAGCCCCAGCATTTT
clone_size: NA; d_call: TRBD1; j_call: TRBJ2-7; v_call: TRBV6-5; cdr3_aa: CASTQGDREAYEQYF; cdr3_nt: TGTGCCAGCACCCAGGGGGACAGGGAGGCCTACGAGCAGTACTTC
clone_size: once; d_call: TRBD1; j_call: TRBJ1-1; v_call: TRBV3-1/TRBV3-2; cdr3_aa: CASSLTSGTGAFF; cdr3_nt: TGTGCCAGCAGCCTAACCTCCGGGACAGGAGCTTTCTTT
clone_size: once; d_call: NA; j_call: TRBJ2-5; v_call: TRBV5-5; cdr3_aa: CASSLGTGQETQYF; cdr3_nt: TGTGCCAGCAGCTTGGGGACGGGTCAAGAGACCCAGTACTTC